The next 20 T cell receptor beta chains were all read from a single sample in a study of human T cells and chemical hapten exposure. From the RACE reads, TCRdb called clonotypes with MiXCR, one entry per CDR3 protein. The sample lists 95,000 to 150,000 distinct CDR3 sequences, over 9% occurring once. Sample time point: patch test 3, about 24 weeks after DPC sensitization. Treatment indicated: therapeutic diphenylcyclopropenone sensitization with weekly scalp DPC. Material: whole blood, obtained in connection with sensitization to the hapten diphenylcyclopropenone (DPC). The origin of the receptors is a woman aged 45-59 years with alopecia areata. Some clones in this sample may be carry-over from other donors' samples.

The V and J genes are TRBV27 and TRBJ2-3, with D perhaps matching TRBD2 (5 bases). V was shortened by 8 bases and J by 2 bases, with 14 bases between the two germline ends. Germline-derived CDR1 and CDR2 are MNHEY and SMNVEV (reference sequence). The CDR3 totals 14 residues. CDR3 bases: TGTGCCAGCGCGGACTCCGGTCCCACAGATACGCAGTATTTT. Protein sequence: CASADSGPTDTQYF.

This clonotype was seen more than once but under ten times. J is TRBJ1-3 and V is TRBV9; D remains ambiguous. With 4 bases removed from V and 0 bases from J, the gap between germline ends came to 8 bases. The CDR3 contains 14 residues. CDR1 is SGDLS and CDR2 is YYNGEE in the germline V gene. CDR3 protein: CASSSGVSGNTIYF. Here the CDR3 DNA reads TGTGCCAGCAGCTCCGGGGTCTCTGGAAACACCATATATTTT.

The rearrangement links TRBV4-2 to TRBJ1-3; tentative D call: TRBD1 (5 bases). Trimming cost V 1 base and J 0 bases, with 10 bases left between them. The CDR3 is made up of 16 amino acids. From germline, CDR1 is LGHNA and CDR2 YNFKEQ. The CDR3 here is CASSQGQLSSGNTIYF. The CDR3 bases are TGTGCCAGCAGCCAAGGACAGTTGAGCTCTGGAAACACCATATATTTT.

This clonotype was observed a handful of times. The chain joins TRBV7-8 to TRBJ2-1; 14 bases align to TRBD2. Germline lookup yields CDR1 SGHVS and CDR2 FQNEAQ. V dropped 2 bases and J dropped 8; count of bases not matched to a gene: 8. The CDR3 contains 17 residues. CDR3 sequence: CASSLLRLAGGPDEQFF. DNA of the CDR3: TGTGCCAGCAGCTTACTTCGACTAGCGGGGGGGCCAGATGAGCAGTTCTTC.

In this sample, this clonotype turned up a few times. The chain employs TRBV6-1 and TRBJ2-4; D not resolved. Trimming took off 1 base at V and 14 bases at J, with 9 bases between the two ends. CDR3 length: 11 amino acids. In germline, CDR1 is MNHNS, CDR2 SASEGT. Here the CDR3 reads CASSEDVGKYF. The CDR3 DNA follows: TGTGCCAGCAGTGAAGATGTGGGGAAGTACTTC.

This clonotype was detected a few times. The CDR3 sequence is CSARRGGANTGELFF. DNA for the CDR3: TGCAGTGCTAGGAGGGGGGGCGCGAACACCGGGGAGCTGTTTTTT. The chain uses TRBV20-1 and TRBJ2-2; possibly TRBD2 for D (7 bases). This CDR3 is built from 15 residues. The germline gives CDR1 DFQATT, CDR2 SNEGSKA (reference sequence). Trimming cost V 3 bases and J 0 bases, with 11 bases left between them.

Regarding this clonotype: This may be a read error: a much more frequent sequence differs by one nucleotide. The J gene is TRBJ2-7, the V gene TRBV10-3; D not certain. Germline-derived CDR1 and CDR2 are ENHRY and SYGVKD. The CDR3 sequence is 13 residues long. DNA for the CDR3: TGTGCCGTCAGTGATACTCGAACCTACGAGCAGTACTTC. Its protein product is CAVSDTRTYEQYF.

The chain is built from TRBV20-1 and TRBJ1-4; D remains unclear. Germline CDR1 reads DFQATT; CDR2 reads SNEGSKA (reference sequence). Between the trimmed V and J ends, which lost 1 base and 8 bases, there was a span of 8 bases. The CDR3 extends over 12 amino acids. The CDR3 reads CSARGGEEKLFF. The CDR3 DNA follows: TGCAGTGCTAGAGGTGGAGAAGAAAAACTGTTTTTT.

In its sample, this clonotype was seen many times. The chain employs TRBV5-4 and TRBJ2-1; TRBD2 aligns across 11 bases. This CDR3 is 16 amino acids long. The germline gives CDR1 SGHNT, CDR2 YYREEE (reference sequence). The ends lost 1 base at V and 5 bases at J; junction bases unmatched: 5. DNA of the CDR3: TGTGCCAGCAGCTTGACTAGCGGGAGTTACGACAATGAGCAGTTCTTC. The encoded protein is CASSLTSGSYDNEQFF.

The sample holds many counts of this clonotype. This sequence joins TRBV6-5 and TRBJ2-7; 11 positions match TRBD2. The CDR3 spans 14 residues. V lost 5 bases to trimming and J lost 5 bases; unmatched junction nucleotides: 5. CDR1 is MNHEY and CDR2 is SVGAGI in the germline V gene. For the CDR3, the DNA is TGTGCCAGCAGTGGACTTAGCGGGAGGGACGAGCAGTACTTC. Protein sequence: CASSGLSGRDEQYF.

The chain carries TRBV6-5 and TRBJ2-3; D is tentatively TRBD1 or TRBD2 (5 bases each). The V gene's germline CDR1 is MNHEY and CDR2 SVGAGI. V shed 0 bases and J shed 3 bases, with 19 bases lying between them. The CDR3 sequence is 18 residues long. The CDR3: CASSYSFVWDEKTDTQYF. For the CDR3, the DNA is TGTGCCAGCAGTTACTCGTTCGTATGGGACGAGAAAACAGATACGCAGTATTTT.

The J gene is TRBJ2-7, the V gene TRBV20-1; 7 bases fit TRBD2. The V segment lost 3 bases and the J segment 4 bases; nucleotides outside the gene matches: 15. CDR3 length equals 16 residues. The germline V gene has CDR1 DFQATT and CDR2 SNEGSKA (reference sequence). The DNA of the CDR3 is TGCAGTGCTAGTAGTTTTCCCGCGGGGGACGGATACGAGCAGTACTTC. Translation: CSASSFPAGDGYEQYF.

The rearrangement uses TRBV15 and TRBJ1-1; no firm D call. Germline loops: CDR1 LNHNV, CDR2 YYDKDF (reference sequence). The V and J ends lost 5 bases and 5 bases respectively, with 15 bases between them. The CDR3 is 14 residues long. CDR3 sequence: CATSATRAGTEAFF. The DNA for the CDR3 is TGTGCCACCAGCGCAACCCGCGCGGGAACTGAAGCTTTCTTT. Variable domain in full (rest from reference TRBV15 and TRBJ1-1): DAMVIQNPRYQVTQFGKPVTLSCSQTLNHNVMYWYQQKSSQAPKLLFHYYDKDFNNEADTPDNFQSRRPNTSFCFLDIRSPGLGDTAMYLCATSATRAGTEAFFGQGTRLTVV.

The chain joins TRBV9 to TRBJ1-1; TRBD1 might be the D (6 bases). V lost 2 bases and J lost 4, with 15 bases in between. This CDR3 has 15 residues. Germline CDR1 reads SGDLS; CDR2 reads YYNGEE. CDR3 coding DNA: TGTGCCAGCAGCGTGGACACAGGGCCGGGCACTGAAGCTTTCTTT. This gives the protein CASSVDTGPGTEAFF.

V usage is TRBV7-9 and J usage is TRBJ2-1, with 7 bases fitting TRBD1. J gave up 1 base and V 4 bases, and 4 bases lay outside the gene matches. Germline V gene sequence: CDR1 SEHNR, CDR2 FQNEAQ (reference sequence). The CDR3 has 15 amino acids. The CDR3 here is CASSSQGLSYNEQFF. CDR3 coding DNA: TGTGCCAGCAGCTCACAGGGGTTATCCTACAATGAGCAGTTCTTC.

This clonotype was seen only a few times. This chain connects TRBV7-3 to TRBJ2-5, with a weak D call TRBD1 (6 bases). This CDR3 has 13 residues. Germline V gene lookup returns CDR1 SGHTA and CDR2 FQGTGA. V dropped 4 bases and J dropped 6 bases, with 12 bases sitting between them. CDR3 amino acids: CASSSQGSKTQYF. The CDR3 bases are TGTGCCAGCAGCTCACAGGGTTCCAAGACCCAGTACTTC. Drawing the rest from reference TRBV7-3 and TRBJ2-5, the complete variable domain is GAGVSQTPSNKVTEKGKYVELRCDPISGHTALYWYRQSLGQGPEFLIYFQGTGAADDSGLPNDRFFAVRPEGSVSTLKIQRTERGDSAVYLCASSSQGSKTQYFGPGTRLLVL.

This clonotype has a count of ten or more. The chain uses TRBV6-1 and TRBJ2-7, with TRBD1 matching 9 bases. Germline CDR1 is MNHNS and CDR2 is SASEGT. The junction had 3 bases not matched to a gene; V was cut back by 9 bases and J by 3 bases. The CDR3 is made up of 12 amino acids. The CDR3 sequence: CASRDRDYEQYF. CDR3 nucleotide sequence: TGTGCCAGTAGGGACAGGGACTACGAGCAGTACTTC.

This chain uses TRBV7-9 with TRBJ1-4; D perhaps matches TRBD1 (6 bases). The CDR3 has 14 amino acids. CDR1 is SEHNR and CDR2 is FQNEAQ in the germline V gene (reference sequence). With 5 bases removed from V and 0 bases from J, the gap between germline ends came to 7 bases. The CDR3 bases are TGTGCCAGCAGCCGGACAGCAACTAATGAAAAACTGTTTTTT. Translating it yields CASSRTATNEKLFF.

This clonotype was picked up many times. The chain links TRBV20-1 to TRBJ2-3; 7 nucleotides agree with TRBD1. The CDR3 sequence is 13 residues long. The trim removed 6 bases at V and 5 bases at J, leaving 8 bases unmatched. Germline V gene sequence: CDR1 DFQATT, CDR2 SNEGSKA (reference sequence). The CDR3 region is CSATRTGRDTQYF. Here the CDR3 DNA reads TGCAGTGCAACGAGGACAGGCAGAGATACGCAGTATTTT.

The V call is TRBV6-2 or TRBV6-3, the J call TRBJ1-5, with 7 bases lining up with TRBD1. V shed 8 bases, J shed 6 bases, and the junction held 4 bases outside the gene matches. This CDR3 contains 12 residues. CDR1 and CDR2 from the germline V gene are MNHEY and SVGEGT. The CDR3 here is CASSTGTQPQHF. The DNA of the CDR3 is TGTGCCAGCTCGACAGGGACTCAGCCCCAGCATTTT.